The T cell receptor (beta chain) described here comes from a study of blood T cell repertoires in COVID-19. Turning to the study itself: Researchers got acute and convalescent COVID-19 samples from the United States, Italy and Spain. PBMCs, B-cell-depleted T cells, or T cells were the source of the cDNA or gDNA that made up the material.

After removal of 4 bases from V and 6 bases from J, the junction contained 7 bases not matched to a gene. CDR1 GTSNPN and CDR2 SVGIG come from the germline V gene (reference sequence). The CDR3 length is 14 residues. Original methodology: Estimated nucleated cell counts came from reference gene primer amplification. Clones were read by immunoSEQ multiplex PCR, and TCRdb kept only the in-frame ones, dropping some. That table supplies the V and J calls and clone size; D and trimming were determined from the DNA. The sample has 200,000 to 300,000 clones, approximately 82% seen once. The chain joins TRBV30 to TRBJ2-2; 8 bases are shared with TRBD1. This TCR was recovered from a woman older than 75 with acute or convalescent COVID-19. What was sequenced was peripheral blood. CDR3 protein: CAWTGRGLSGELFF. CDR3 DNA: TGTGCCTGGACGGGCAGGGGGCTATCCGGGGAGCTGTTTTTT. The whole variable domain, remainder taken from reference TRBV30 and TRBJ2-2, is SQTIHQWPATLVQPVGSPLSLECTVEGTSNPNLYWYRQAAGRGLQLLFYSVGIGQISSEVPQNLSASRPQDRQFILSSKKLLLSDSGFYLCAWTGRGLSGELFFGEGSRLTVL.